These T cell receptor beta chains were read from a single sample in a study of high-grade serous ovarian cancer treatment subgroups. Assay: immunoSEQ multiplex PCR; the TCRdb copy retains only in-frame clones and omits some. Of about 3,500 clones listed, 70% to 80% are singletons. Sample: tumor tissue. All receptors derive from a human donor with high-grade serous ovarian cancer. CDR3s include the opening cysteine and the closing phenylalanine or tryptophan. The order of the fields is D gene, J gene, V gene, clone size, CDR3 protein, CDR3 DNA. D genes are given only for firm matches. Only part of the rows carry a size: once, few, many, or a class if the clone is expanded.

d_call: TRBD1
j_call: TRBJ1-2
v_call: TRBV6-6
clone_size: large
cdr3_aa: CASSVGQGLSSGYTF
cdr3_nt: TGTGCCAGCAGTGTGGGACAGGGTCTGTCTAGTGGCTACACCTTC

d_call: -
j_call: TRBJ2-7
v_call: TRBV5-6
clone_size: few
cdr3_aa: CASSPGGAQGLEQYF
cdr3_nt: TGTGCCAGCAGCCCGGGAGGAGCACAGGGGCTCGAGCAGTACTTC

d_call: -
j_call: TRBJ2-6
v_call: TRBV30
clone_size: -
cdr3_aa: CAWSGSGANVLTF
cdr3_nt: TGTGCCTGGAGTGGATCTGGGGCCAACGTCCTGACTTTC

d_call: TRBD1
j_call: TRBJ1-2
v_call: TRBV29-1
clone_size: few
cdr3_aa: CSVDMQGDYGYTF
cdr3_nt: TGCAGCGTTGATATGCAGGGGGATTATGGCTACACCTTC

d_call: -
j_call: TRBJ2-5
v_call: TRBV2
clone_size: -
cdr3_aa: CASSIKETQYF
cdr3_nt: TGTGCCAGCTCAATAAAAGAGACCCAGTACTTC

d_call: -
j_call: TRBJ1-1
v_call: TRBV5-1
clone_size: few
cdr3_aa: CASSFTQGYTEAFF
cdr3_nt: TGCGCCAGCAGCTTTACCCAGGGTTACACTGAAGCTTTCTTT

d_call: TRBD1
j_call: TRBJ2-7
v_call: TRBV30
clone_size: once
cdr3_aa: CAWSGQGSTYEQYF
cdr3_nt: TGTGCCTGGAGTGGACAGGGATCAACCTACGAGCAGTACTTC

d_call: TRBD2
j_call: TRBJ2-7
v_call: TRBV6-4
clone_size: once
cdr3_aa: CASSNKRGGGRYEQYF
cdr3_nt: TGTGCCAGCAGCAACAAGCGGGGCGGCGGCCGCTACGAGCAGTACTTC

d_call: -
j_call: TRBJ2-2
v_call: TRBV11-3
clone_size: -
cdr3_aa: CASSTTVGELFF
cdr3_nt: TGTGCCAGCTCAACTACGGTTGGGGAGCTGTTTTTT

d_call: -
j_call: TRBJ2-1
v_call: TRBV21-1
clone_size: once
cdr3_aa: CASSQGGARSYNEQFF
cdr3_nt: TGTGCCAGCAGCCAGGGGGGGGCCAGGTCCTACAATGAGCAGTTCTTC

d_call: -
j_call: TRBJ2-7
v_call: TRBV7-9
clone_size: -
cdr3_aa: CASSLLAYEQYF
cdr3_nt: TGTGCCAGCAGCTTACTAGCGTACGAGCAGTACTTC

d_call: -
j_call: TRBJ2-7
v_call: TRBV6-6
clone_size: -
cdr3_aa: CASSYSKPQDEQYF
cdr3_nt: TGTGCCAGCAGTTACTCGAAGCCACAAGACGAGCAGTACTTC

d_call: -
j_call: TRBJ2-7
v_call: TRBV5-3
clone_size: -
cdr3_aa: CARSLGADYEQYF
cdr3_nt: TGTGCCAGAAGCTTGGGGGCAGATTACGAGCAGTACTTC

d_call: TRBD2
j_call: TRBJ2-7
v_call: TRBV10-3
clone_size: -
cdr3_aa: CAISPHTATGLPGLAASWREQYF
cdr3_nt: TGTGCCATCAGTCCTCACACCGCCACCGGACTTCCGGGACTAGCGGCAAGTTGGCGGGAGCAGTACTTC

d_call: -
j_call: TRBJ2-7
v_call: TRBV2
clone_size: few
cdr3_aa: CASSVGGVGGLYEQYF
cdr3_nt: TGTGCCAGCAGTGTGGGGGGGGTTGGGGGCCTCTACGAGCAGTACTTC

d_call: TRBD1
j_call: TRBJ2-1
v_call: TRBV5-5
clone_size: -
cdr3_aa: CASSLAPPDRVGGEEQFF
cdr3_nt: TGTGCCAGCAGCTTGGCCCCCCCGGACAGGGTTGGCGGAGAGGAGCAGTTCTTC

d_call: TRBD2
j_call: TRBJ2-3
v_call: TRBV4-2
clone_size: -
cdr3_aa: CASRPPGLAGADTQYF
cdr3_nt: TGTGCCAGCAGACCGCCGGGACTAGCGGGGGCAGATACGCAGTATTTT

d_call: TRBD2
j_call: TRBJ2-2
v_call: TRBV9
clone_size: -
cdr3_aa: CASSPLAGGGTGELFF
cdr3_nt: TGTGCCAGCAGCCCCCTAGCGGGGGGGGGTACCGGGGAGCTGTTTTTT

d_call: -
j_call: TRBJ2-1
v_call: TRBV12-5
clone_size: -
cdr3_aa: CASGLRGLTNEQFF
cdr3_nt: TGTGCTAGTGGTTTGAGGGGCCTGACCAATGAGCAGTTCTTC

d_call: TRBD1
j_call: TRBJ1-1
v_call: TRBV19
clone_size: -
cdr3_aa: CASSSGQGLKTEAFF
cdr3_nt: TGTGCCAGTAGTTCCGGACAGGGGTTGAAGACTGAAGCTTTCTTT

d_call: TRBD1
j_call: TRBJ1-2
v_call: TRBV4-1
clone_size: -
cdr3_aa: CASSQGQGESYGYTF
cdr3_nt: TGCGCCAGCAGCCAAGGACAGGGGGAATCGTATGGCTACACCTTC

d_call: -
j_call: TRBJ2-7
v_call: TRBV5-4
clone_size: -
cdr3_aa: CASSFSGTGHYEQYF
cdr3_nt: TGTGCCAGCAGCTTTAGCGGGACAGGGCACTACGAGCAGTACTTC

d_call: -
j_call: TRBJ1-1
v_call: TRBV5-1
clone_size: -
cdr3_aa: CASSLLQGPEAEAFF
cdr3_nt: TGCGCCAGCAGCTTGTTGCAGGGGCCCGAGGCTGAAGCTTTCTTT

d_call: -
j_call: TRBJ2-5
v_call: TRBV19
clone_size: large
cdr3_aa: CASSMTTGAQETQYF
cdr3_nt: TGTGCCAGTAGTATGACCACGGGGGCGCAAGAGACCCAGTACTTC

d_call: -
j_call: TRBJ2-5
v_call: TRBV7-6
clone_size: -
cdr3_aa: CASSFGGGGTETQYF
cdr3_nt: TGTGCCAGCAGCTTCGGGGGCGGCGGGACCGAGACCCAGTACTTC

d_call: -
j_call: TRBJ2-1
v_call: TRBV5-4
clone_size: -
cdr3_aa: CASSSIAQPPNEQFF
cdr3_nt: TGTGCCAGCAGCTCAATAGCCCAGCCCCCCAATGAGCAGTTCTTC

d_call: -
j_call: TRBJ2-7
v_call: TRBV14
clone_size: -
cdr3_aa: CASSTSSDYEQYF
cdr3_nt: TGTGCCAGCAGCACGAGCAGCGACTACGAGCAGTACTTC

d_call: -
j_call: TRBJ2-5
v_call: TRBV2
clone_size: -
cdr3_aa: CASKGSSGTQYF
cdr3_nt: TGTGCCAGTAAGGGGTCCTCTGGGACCCAGTACTTC

d_call: -
j_call: TRBJ2-3
v_call: TRBV4-2
clone_size: -
cdr3_aa: CASSQGQEGSDTQYF
cdr3_nt: TGTGCCAGCAGCCAAGGTCAGGAGGGCTCAGATACGCAGTATTTT

d_call: -
j_call: TRBJ1-2
v_call: TRBV7-9
clone_size: -
cdr3_aa: CASSGETGSNYGYTF
cdr3_nt: TGTGCCAGCAGCGGCGAAACAGGATCTAACTATGGCTACACCTTC

d_call: TRBD1
j_call: TRBJ1-1
v_call: TRBV7-8
clone_size: once
cdr3_aa: CASSLTGTGYEAFF
cdr3_nt: TGTGCCAGCAGCTTAACCGGGACAGGTTATGAAGCTTTCTTT

d_call: -
j_call: TRBJ1-6
v_call: TRBV9
clone_size: -
cdr3_aa: CASSTGTENNSPLHF
cdr3_nt: TGTGCCAGCAGCACGGGGACGGAGAATAATTCACCCCTCCACTTT

d_call: TRBD2
j_call: TRBJ2-2
v_call: TRBV12-5
clone_size: large
cdr3_aa: CASGLTAGGPVGELFF
cdr3_nt: TGTGCTAGTGGTCTAACAGCGGGAGGGCCCGTCGGGGAGCTGTTTTTT

d_call: -
j_call: TRBJ2-7
v_call: TRBV5-1
clone_size: -
cdr3_aa: CASSFRGLDYEQYF
cdr3_nt: TGCGCCAGCAGCTTCAGGGGCCTCGATTACGAGCAGTACTTC

d_call: -
j_call: TRBJ2-1
v_call: TRBV28
clone_size: -
cdr3_aa: CASSLQGTYNEQFF
cdr3_nt: TGTGCCAGCAGTTTACAGGGGACCTACAATGAGCAGTTCTTC

d_call: TRBD2
j_call: TRBJ2-1
v_call: TRBV5-5
clone_size: -
cdr3_aa: CASSLAAGGRFHNEQFF
cdr3_nt: TGTGCCAGCAGCTTGGCGGCGGGGGGCAGGTTTCACAATGAGCAGTTCTTC

d_call: TRBD1
j_call: TRBJ2-7
v_call: TRBV5-4
clone_size: once
cdr3_aa: CASSSGGTGVYEQYF
cdr3_nt: TGTGCCAGCAGCTCGGGGGGGACAGGGGTCTACGAGCAGTACTTC

d_call: -
j_call: TRBJ2-7
v_call: TRBV19
clone_size: -
cdr3_aa: CASSRRVGEFYEQYF
cdr3_nt: TGTGCCAGTAGCCGCCGGGTGGGAGAATTCTACGAGCAGTACTTC

d_call: -
j_call: TRBJ2-1
v_call: TRBV7-2
clone_size: -
cdr3_aa: CASSLSRGNEQFF
cdr3_nt: TGTGCCAGCAGCCTATCTAGGGGCAATGAGCAGTTCTTC

d_call: TRBD1
j_call: TRBJ1-5
v_call: TRBV19
clone_size: -
cdr3_aa: CASKDRAGNQPQHF
cdr3_nt: TGTGCCAGTAAGGACAGGGCAGGGAATCAGCCCCAGCATTTT

d_call: -
j_call: TRBJ1-2
v_call: TRBV4-3
clone_size: once
cdr3_aa: CASSQALGDGYTF
cdr3_nt: TGCGCCAGCAGCCAAGCCCTGGGAGATGGCTACACCTTC

d_call: TRBD1
j_call: TRBJ1-1
v_call: TRBV28
clone_size: few
cdr3_aa: CASRLQGAWTEAFF
cdr3_nt: TGTGCCAGCAGGCTTCAGGGGGCCTGGACTGAAGCTTTCTTT

d_call: TRBD1
j_call: TRBJ2-2
v_call: TRBV7-3
clone_size: -
cdr3_aa: CASSSTGAGELFF
cdr3_nt: TGTGCCAGCTCCTCCACAGGGGCCGGGGAGCTGTTTTTT

d_call: -
j_call: TRBJ1-1
v_call: TRBV4-1
clone_size: medium-sized
cdr3_aa: CASSQDRVGMNTEAFF
cdr3_nt: TGCGCCAGCAGCCAAGATCGGGTGGGGATGAACACTGAAGCTTTCTTT

d_call: -
j_call: TRBJ2-2
v_call: TRBV5-3
clone_size: -
cdr3_aa: CASRRQGVGELFF
cdr3_nt: TGTGCCAGCAGACGTCAGGGTGTCGGGGAGCTGTTTTTT

d_call: -
j_call: TRBJ2-3
v_call: TRBV11-2
clone_size: -
cdr3_aa: CASSHGMLRSTDTQYF
cdr3_nt: TGCGCCAGCAGCCATGGGATGCTTAGGTCCACAGATACGCAGTATTTT

d_call: -
j_call: TRBJ2-5
v_call: TRBV12-5
clone_size: -
cdr3_aa: CASGLVLGAVQETQYF
cdr3_nt: TGTGCTAGTGGTTTGGTACTCGGGGCAGTCCAAGAGACCCAGTACTTC

d_call: -
j_call: TRBJ2-1
v_call: TRBV6-6
clone_size: -
cdr3_aa: CASSSTDSTGHNEQFF
cdr3_nt: TGTGCCAGCAGTTCCACGGACAGCACGGGGCACAATGAGCAGTTCTTC

d_call: TRBD1
j_call: TRBJ1-2
v_call: TRBV9
clone_size: -
cdr3_aa: CASSGGTGGRGYTF
cdr3_nt: TGTGCCAGCAGCGGCGGGACAGGGGGCCGCGGCTACACCTTC

d_call: TRBD2
j_call: TRBJ2-1
v_call: TRBV6-1
clone_size: -
cdr3_aa: CASSEDSGGHNEQFF
cdr3_nt: TGTGCCAGCAGTGAAGACAGCGGGGGCCACAATGAGCAGTTCTTC

d_call: TRBD1
j_call: TRBJ2-7
v_call: TRBV29-1
clone_size: -
cdr3_aa: CSAERTGTYEQYF
cdr3_nt: TGCAGCGCTGAGCGGACAGGGACCTACGAGCAGTACTTC

d_call: -
j_call: TRBJ2-3
v_call: TRBV5-4
clone_size: -
cdr3_aa: CASSLWQSTDTQYF
cdr3_nt: TGTGCCAGCAGCTTGTGGCAGAGCACAGATACGCAGTATTTT

d_call: -
j_call: TRBJ1-4
v_call: TRBV19
clone_size: -
cdr3_aa: CASPPHRREKLFF
cdr3_nt: TGTGCCAGCCCCCCCCACAGGCGCGAAAAACTGTTTTTT